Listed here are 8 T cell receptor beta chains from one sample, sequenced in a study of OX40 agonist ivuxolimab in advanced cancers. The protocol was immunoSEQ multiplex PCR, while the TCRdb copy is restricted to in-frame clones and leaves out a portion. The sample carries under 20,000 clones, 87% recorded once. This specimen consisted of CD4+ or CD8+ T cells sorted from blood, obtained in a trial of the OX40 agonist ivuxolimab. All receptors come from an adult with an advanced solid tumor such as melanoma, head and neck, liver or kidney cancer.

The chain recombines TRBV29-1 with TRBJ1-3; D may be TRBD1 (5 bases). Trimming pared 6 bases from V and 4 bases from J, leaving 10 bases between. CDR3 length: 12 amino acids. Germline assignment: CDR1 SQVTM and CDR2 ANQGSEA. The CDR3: CSVPGSGNTIYF. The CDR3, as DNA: TGCAGCGTACCAGGGTCCGGAAACACCATATATTTT. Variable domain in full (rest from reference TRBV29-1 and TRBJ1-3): SAVISQKPSRDICQRGTSLTIQCQVDSQVTMMFWYRQQPGQSLTLIATANQGSEATYESGFVIDKFPISRPNLTFSTLTVSNMSPEDSSIYLCSVPGSGNTIYFGEGSWLTVV.

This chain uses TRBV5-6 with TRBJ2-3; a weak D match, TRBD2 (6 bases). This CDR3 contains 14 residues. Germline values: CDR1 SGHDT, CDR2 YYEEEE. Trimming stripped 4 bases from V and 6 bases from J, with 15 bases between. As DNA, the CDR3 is TGTGCCAGCAGCCAACGACTAGTCCTCGATACGCAGTATTTT. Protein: CASSQRLVLDTQYF.

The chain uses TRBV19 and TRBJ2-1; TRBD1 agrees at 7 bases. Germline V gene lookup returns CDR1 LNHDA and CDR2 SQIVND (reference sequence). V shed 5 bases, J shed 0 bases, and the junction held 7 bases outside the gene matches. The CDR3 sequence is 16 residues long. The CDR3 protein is CASSVGQLSSYNEQFF. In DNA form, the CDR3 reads TGTGCCAGTAGTGTGGGACAGTTGAGCTCCTACAATGAGCAGTTCTTC.

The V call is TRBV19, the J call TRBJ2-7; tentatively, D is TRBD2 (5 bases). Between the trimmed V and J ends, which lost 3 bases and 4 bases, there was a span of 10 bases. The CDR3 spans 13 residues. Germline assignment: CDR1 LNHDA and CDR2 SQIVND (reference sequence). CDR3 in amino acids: CASSIGLRYEQYF. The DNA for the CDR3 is TGTGCCAGTAGTATCGGACTCAGGTACGAGCAGTACTTC.

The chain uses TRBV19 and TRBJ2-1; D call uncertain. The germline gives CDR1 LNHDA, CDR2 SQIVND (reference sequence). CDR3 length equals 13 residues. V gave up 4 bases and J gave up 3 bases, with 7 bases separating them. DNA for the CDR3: TGTGCCAGTAGTACGACAAACTACAATGAGCAGTTCTTC. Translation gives CASSTTNYNEQFF. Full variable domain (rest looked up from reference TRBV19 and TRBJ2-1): DGGITQSPKYLFRKEGQNVTLSCEQNLNHDAMYWYRQDPGQGLRLIYYSQIVNDFQKGDIAEGYSVSREKKESFPLTVTSAQKNPTAFYLCASSTTNYNEQFFGPGTRLTVL.

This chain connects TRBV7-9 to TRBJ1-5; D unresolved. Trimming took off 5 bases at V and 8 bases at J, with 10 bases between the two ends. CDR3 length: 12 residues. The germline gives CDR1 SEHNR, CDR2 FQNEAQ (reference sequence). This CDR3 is CASSENWEPQHF. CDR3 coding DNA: TGTGCCAGCAGCGAGAATTGGGAGCCCCAGCATTTT.

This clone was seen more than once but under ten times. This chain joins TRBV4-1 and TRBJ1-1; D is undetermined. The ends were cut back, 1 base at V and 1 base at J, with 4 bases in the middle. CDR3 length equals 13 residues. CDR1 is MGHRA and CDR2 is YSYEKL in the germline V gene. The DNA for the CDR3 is TGCGCCAGCAGCCAAGCCGGGAACACTGAAGCTTTCTTT. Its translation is CASSQAGNTEAFF.

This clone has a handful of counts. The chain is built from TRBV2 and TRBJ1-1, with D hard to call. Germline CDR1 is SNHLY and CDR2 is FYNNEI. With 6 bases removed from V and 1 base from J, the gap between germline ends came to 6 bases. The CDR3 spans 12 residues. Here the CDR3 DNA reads TGTGCCAGCAGCTCTTCGAACACTGAAGCTTTCTTT. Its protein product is CASSSSNTEAFF.